Shown below are 19 T cell receptor beta chains from a single sample sequenced in a study of long-term antiretroviral therapy in people with HIV. The libraries were made with immunoSEQ v3.0 at survey level. TCRdb's copy holds only in-frame clones and misses some; the assay was immunoSEQ multiplex PCR. The sample contains roughly 30,000 clones, 86% of which appear only once. The sequencing used unsorted PBMCs, collected 0.8 years after starting antiretroviral therapy. These receptor sequences come from a woman in her twenties or thirties with HIV.

The chain links TRBV19 to TRBJ2-3; a possible D gene is TRBD1 (6 bases). The CDR3 totals 16 residues. Per the germline V gene, CDR1 is LNHDA and CDR2 is SQIVND (reference sequence). The V and J ends lost 4 bases and 4 bases respectively, with 18 bases between them. The CDR3 DNA follows: TGTGCCAGTAGTAGCCCGACAGGAAAAACAGCAGATACGCAGTATTTT. This sequence encodes CASSSPTGKTADTQYF.

The chain couples TRBV6-6 to TRBJ1-6; D possibly corresponds to TRBD1 (5 bases). With 6 bases removed from V and 7 bases from J, the gap between germline ends came to 10 bases. Per germline, CDR1 MNHNY and CDR2 SVGAGI (reference sequence). The CDR3 is 13 amino acids. The CDR3 nucleotides read TGTGCCAGCAGCCAGACAGAAAATTCACCCCTCCACTTT. Protein sequence: CASSQTENSPLHF.

The rearrangement uses TRBV5-1 and TRBJ1-3; the D is unclear. This CDR3 has 14 residues. The germline V gene has CDR1 SGHRS and CDR2 YFSETQ. Trimming removed 0 bases at V and 2 bases at J, with 6 bases between. CDR3 nucleotide sequence: TGCGCCAGCAGCTTGGCCGGGACTGGAAACACCATATATTTT. It encodes CASSLAGTGNTIYF.

The V call is TRBV6-1, the J call TRBJ2-2, with 8 bases lining up with TRBD1. Germline assignment: CDR1 MNHNS and CDR2 SASEGT. The CDR3 contains 15 residues. The ends lost 6 bases at V and 2 bases at J; junction bases unmatched: 5. The CDR3 here is CASRDRAKNTGELFF. CDR3 nucleotide sequence: TGTGCCAGCAGGGACAGGGCCAAAAACACCGGGGAGCTGTTTTTT.

V is TRBV29-1 and J is TRBJ2-7, with D possibly being TRBD2 (7 bases). Germline loops: CDR1 SQVTM, CDR2 ANQGSEA. This CDR3 spans 13 amino acids. Trimming stripped 4 bases from V and 4 bases from J, with 14 bases between. This chain's CDR3 is CSVGGGAGYEQYF. In nucleotides, the CDR3 is TGCAGCGTTGGGGGGGGCGCGGGTTACGAGCAGTACTTC.

In DNA, the CDR3 is TGTGCCAGCAGTTTATGGGGAATTCCCTCCTACGAGCAGTACTTC. It encodes CASSLWGIPSYEQYF. The chain is built from TRBV27 and TRBJ2-7, with D hard to call. The germline V gene encodes CDR1 MNHEY and CDR2 SMNVEV (reference sequence). The CDR3 is 15 residues long. Trimming cost V 1 base and J 0 bases, with 10 bases left between them.

V usage is TRBV27 and J usage is TRBJ1-3; D is unclear. The V and J ends lost 10 bases and 4 bases respectively, with 14 bases between them. The CDR3 has 13 residues. Germline V CDR1 and CDR2: MNHEY, SMNVEV (reference sequence). CDR3 in amino acids: CATLRRSGNTIYF. The CDR3 DNA reads as TGTGCCACGCTTAGGAGGTCCGGAAACACCATATATTTT.

The chain employs TRBV6-1 and TRBJ1-3; D is perhaps TRBD1 (6 bases). This CDR3 comprises 13 residues. Per the germline V gene, CDR1 is MNHNS and CDR2 is SASEGT. The V gene lost 4 bases and the J gene lost 4 bases, with 8 bases spanning the gap. For the CDR3, the DNA is TGTGCCAGCAGTGTGGGGGCCGGAAACACCATATATTTT. It specifies CASSVGAGNTIYF.

The rearrangement uses TRBV18 and TRBJ1-3, with 7 bases fitting TRBD1. Looked up from germline, CDR1 is KGHSH and CDR2 is LQKENI. The CDR3 length is 15 residues. Trimming took 3 bases from V and 2 from J; bases not matched to a gene: 4. The DNA of the CDR3 is TGTGCCAGCTCACCGGGACAGCCTACTGGAAACACCATATATTTT. Residues: CASSPGQPTGNTIYF.

The CDR3 DNA reads as TGTGCCAGCAGCCCCCGAATTGGGAACACTGAAGCTTTCTTT. Translating it yields CASSPRIGNTEAFF. The chain uses TRBV7-6 and TRBJ1-1; D is ambiguous. There are 14 residues in the CDR3. With 5 bases removed from V and 1 base from J, the gap between germline ends came to 11 bases. CDR1 is SGHVS, CDR2 FNYEAQ, per germline.

The chain couples TRBV5-1 to TRBJ1-2; D is unclear. CDR1 and CDR2 from the germline V gene are SGHRS and YFSETQ. The CDR3 has 15 amino acids. Trimming stripped 0 bases from V and 3 bases from J, with 12 bases between. The CDR3 here is CASSLGASGDYGYTF. In nucleotides, the CDR3 is TGCGCCAGCAGCTTGGGCGCGTCAGGAGACTATGGCTACACCTTC.

The rearrangement links TRBV5-1 to TRBJ2-5; 11 bases match TRBD2. CDR1 and CDR2 from the germline V gene are SGHRS and YFSETQ. V gave up 2 bases and J gave up 4 bases; unmatched junction bases: 4. CDR3 length equals 15 residues. CDR3 DNA: TGCGCCAGCAGCTTTAAACTAGCGGGGGTAGAGACCCAGTACTTC. Translation gives CASSFKLAGVETQYF.

V gene TRBV6-5 combines with J gene TRBJ2-2; D unresolved. The ends were cut back, 2 bases at V and 1 base at J, with 5 bases in the middle. CDR1 is MNHEY, CDR2 SVGAGI, per germline. This CDR3 is 14 amino acids long. This CDR3 is CASSYLRNTGELFF. CDR3 nucleotides: TGTGCCAGCAGTTACCTTAGGAACACCGGGGAGCTGTTTTTT.

V gene TRBV5-5 combines with J gene TRBJ2-7; either TRBD1 or TRBD2 may fit D (5 bases each). This CDR3 has 16 residues. V lost 0 bases, J lost 0 bases, and 13 bases lay in between. CDR1 and CDR2 from the germline V gene are SGHKS and YYEKEE (reference sequence). The CDR3 reads CASSLEGPASSYEQYV. The CDR3 DNA sequence: TGTGCCAGCAGCTTGGAGGGACCCGCGAGCTCCTACGAGCAGTACGTC.

The rearrangement joins TRBV9 to TRBJ2-1; D is possibly TRBD1 (5 bases). Germline V gene sequence: CDR1 SGDLS, CDR2 YYNGEE. The CDR3 sequence is 11 residues long. V was clipped by 3 bases and J by 7 bases, with 5 bases between them. This CDR3 reads CASSAGNEQFF. The CDR3 DNA reads TGTGCCAGCAGCGCAGGGAATGAGCAGTTCTTC.

V is TRBV5-1 and J is TRBJ2-3, with D perhaps assigned TRBD1 or TRBD2 (5 bases each). CDR1 and CDR2 (germline): SGHRS, YFSETQ. CDR3 length: 14 residues. V was clipped by 3 bases and J by 4 bases, with 12 bases between them. The CDR3 nucleotides are TGCGCCAGCAGCTCTATACTAGGGGCAGATACGCAGTATTTT. Translation gives CASSSILGADTQYF.

This rearrangement joins TRBV29-1 to TRBJ1-1; no clear D. The ends were cut back, 6 bases at V and 0 bases at J, with 8 bases in the middle. This CDR3 is 12 amino acids long. The germline CDR1 and CDR2 sequences are SQVTM and ANQGSEA. As DNA, the CDR3 is TGCAGCGTCACGTGGTTGAACACTGAAGCTTTCTTT. This codes for CSVTWLNTEAFF.

The V and J genes are TRBV27 and TRBJ2-4, with 7 bases that match TRBD1. Germline trimming cut 3 bases from V and 5 bases from J; bases unmatched to any gene: 1. Germline assignment: CDR1 MNHEY and CDR2 SMNVEV (reference sequence). The CDR3 length is 13 residues. CDR3 residues: CASSFGQENIQYF. CDR3 nucleotides: TGTGCCAGCAGTTTCGGACAGGAAAACATTCAGTACTTC.

The chain is built from TRBV5-5 and TRBJ1-4; perhaps TRBD1 as D (6 bases). Germline V gene sequence: CDR1 SGHKS, CDR2 YYEKEE (reference sequence). The germline V and J ends were trimmed by 5 bases and 3 bases, with 8 bases remaining between them. The CDR3 extends over 13 amino acids. CDR3: CASSGGPNEKLFF. In nucleotides, the CDR3 is TGTGCCAGCAGTGGGGGCCCTAATGAAAAACTGTTTTTT.